These 18 T cell receptor beta chains were sequenced from one sample in a study of CD8 T cells in Susac syndrome. RNA totalling roughly 0.5 to 1 ug underwent reverse transcription with random hexamers. Via MiXCR, TCRdb re-called the immunoSEQ multiplex PCR reads, giving one row per CDR3 protein. The sample consists of 150,000 to 200,000 distinct CDR3 sequences, 85% to 95% of them appearing once. Material: CD4+ T cells from PBMCs. The receptors were sampled from a human donor with multiple sclerosis.

V gene TRBV3-1 combines with J gene TRBJ2-1; 10 nucleotides line up with TRBD2. The V segment lost 4 bases and the J segment 9 bases; nucleotides outside the gene matches: 9. Germline assignment: CDR1 LGHDT and CDR2 YNNKEL (reference sequence). The CDR3 consists of 15 residues. CDR3 loop: CASSPRPSGSGEQFF. CDR3 DNA sequence: TGTGCCAGCAGCCCCCGGCCTAGCGGGAGTGGTGAGCAGTTCTTC.

V is TRBV5-1 and J is TRBJ1-1, with D tentatively TRBD1 (6 bases). This CDR3 spans 14 amino acids. Germline V CDR1 and CDR2: SGHRS, YFSETQ. The V end was cut by 6 bases, the J end by 1 base, with 13 bases between. The CDR3 is CASTRDRPNTEAFF. For the CDR3, the DNA is TGCGCCAGCACCAGAGACAGGCCGAACACTGAAGCTTTCTTT. Combining the CDR3 with reference TRBV5-1 and TRBJ1-1 gives the whole variable domain KAGVTQTPRYLIKTRGQQVTLSCSPISGHRSVSWYQQTPGQGLQFLFEYFSETQRNKGNFPGRFSGRQFSNSRSEMNVSTLELGDSALYLCASTRDRPNTEAFFGQGTRLTVV.

A word on this clonotype: At one end, the junction sequence differs from germline, possibly due to a read error. The chain carries TRBV13 and TRBJ2-7, with 10 bases lining up with TRBD2. Germline assignment: CDR1 PRHDT and CDR2 FYEKMQ (reference sequence). The CDR3 loop spans 14 amino acids. The CDR3, as DNA: TGTGCCAGAAGCTGGAGCGGGAGGGCCCTCGAGCAGTACTTC. Protein: CARSWSGRALEQYF.

The genes are TRBV7-2 and TRBJ1-2; maybe TRBD1 (6 bases). Trimming took 2 bases from V and 0 from J, leaving 13 bases between them. CDR3 length equals 16 residues. The germline gives CDR1 SGHTA, CDR2 FQGNSA. In DNA, the CDR3 is TGTGCCAGCAGCTTATACAGGGCGACCTCTAACTATGGCTACACCTTC. It translates to CASSLYRATSNYGYTF.

In DNA, the CDR3 is TGTGCCAGCAGCGTAGGAGGCAAAGACGATGAGCAGTTCTTC. The encoded protein is CASSVGGKDDEQFF. V is TRBV9 and J is TRBJ2-1, with D hard to call. Germline loops: CDR1 SGDLS, CDR2 YYNGEE. V gave up 0 bases and J gave up 8 bases, with 12 bases separating them. The CDR3 contains 14 residues.

This clonotype was counted a single time. The chain carries TRBV19 and TRBJ2-1; D might be TRBD2 (6 bases). This CDR3 contains 15 residues. Trimming stripped 0 bases from V and 3 bases from J, with 9 bases between. Germline CDR1 is LNHDA and CDR2 is SQIVND (reference sequence). In DNA, the CDR3 is TGTGCCAGTAGTATAGATCTGGGGGGCTACAATGAGCAGTTCTTC. Residues: CASSIDLGGYNEQFF.

This rearrangement joins TRBV6-5 to TRBJ1-6; D gene unclear. The CDR3 extends over 12 amino acids. V lost 7 bases and J 8 bases, leaving 9 bases between the germline ends. CDR1 and CDR2 (germline): MNHEY, SVGAGI. In nucleotides, the CDR3 is TGTGCCAGCAAGTTGTGGGATTCACCCCTCCACTTT. It specifies CASKLWDSPLHF.

The chain combines TRBV12-3 or TRBV12-4 with TRBJ1-1; 8 positions agree with TRBD1. Losses at the gene ends were 3 bases for V and 4 bases for J; bases not matched to a gene: 1. This CDR3 contains 13 residues. CDR3 DNA: TGTGCCAGCAGTTTCAGGGGGCGCACTGAAGCTTTCTTT. Its protein product is CASSFRGRTEAFF.

CDR3 DNA sequence: TGTGCCAGCAGCTTAGGGGTTAGGACAGGGCGGCAGCCCCAGCATTTT. Residues: CASSLGVRTGRQPQHF. The V call is TRBV7-8, the J call TRBJ1-5; 8 bases align to TRBD1. CDR3 size: 16 residues. In germline, CDR1 is SGHVS, CDR2 FQNEAQ. V lost 1 base and J lost 7; bases outside the gene matches: 9.

The V call is TRBV19, the J call TRBJ2-1; 7 bases are a match to TRBD2. V shed 5 bases and J 8 bases; nucleotides not matched to a gene: 9. Germline V CDR1 and CDR2: LNHDA, SQIVND (reference sequence). CDR3 size: 14 residues. This chain's CDR3 is CASSPLGRDDEQFF. The CDR3 region has the DNA TGTGCCAGTAGTCCGCTGGGGAGGGACGATGAGCAGTTCTTC.

The chain has TRBV19 and TRBJ1-2, with TRBD1 as a possible D gene (6 bases). This CDR3 contains 13 residues. Between the trimmed V and J ends, which lost 10 bases and 7 bases, there was a span of 19 bases. Germline V gene lookup returns CDR1 LNHDA and CDR2 SQIVND (reference sequence). CDR3 loop: CATAQGTLSGYTF. As DNA, the CDR3 is TGTGCCACCGCCCAGGGGACGCTTTCTGGCTACACCTTC.

The chain links TRBV14 to TRBJ2-4; 9 nucleotides align to TRBD1. With 4 bases clipped from V and 1 base from J, the junction kept 5 bases outside the gene matches. The CDR3 is made up of 16 amino acids. Germline V gene sequence: CDR1 SGHDN, CDR2 FVKESK. The CDR3 DNA sequence: TGTGCCAGCAGCCCCGGACAGGGGAGGGCCAAAAACATTCAGTACTTC. It specifies CASSPGQGRAKNIQYF.

The chain recombines TRBV12-3 or TRBV12-4 with TRBJ2-7, with D possibly TRBD2 on 6 matching bases. The V gene lost 2 bases and the J gene lost 3 bases, with 11 bases spanning the gap. CDR3 size: 14 residues. The CDR3 sequence is CASSLSAGLYEQYF. DNA for the CDR3: TGTGCCAGCAGTTTATCAGCGGGCCTCTACGAGCAGTACTTC.

This chain uses TRBV20-1 with TRBJ1-6, with D uncertain. The CDR3 consists of 10 residues. The ends were cut back, 6 bases at V and 9 bases at J, with 6 bases in the middle. CDR1 DFQATT and CDR2 SNEGSKA come from the germline V gene (reference sequence). The CDR3 DNA sequence: TGCAGTGCGACCACTTCACCCCTCCACTTT. Translation: CSATTSPLHF.

The chain employs TRBV7-3 and TRBJ2-2; 9 bases are shared with TRBD2. Trimming at V came to 6 bases and at J to 3 bases, leaving 2 bases not matched to a gene. Germline CDR1 SGHTA, CDR2 FQGTGA. The CDR3 is 14 amino acids. Here the CDR3 reads CASRRTSDTGELFF. The CDR3 DNA sequence: TGTGCCAGCAGGCGGACTAGCGACACCGGGGAGCTGTTTTTT.

This clonotype has just one count. This chain uses TRBV2 with TRBJ2-3; 7 nucleotides line up with TRBD2. The CDR3 is made up of 14 amino acids. Germline V CDR1 and CDR2: SNHLY, FYNNEI. Trimming cost V 6 bases and J 2 bases; bases outside gene matches: 5. Here the CDR3 reads CASRGLVNTDTQYF. The CDR3 DNA follows: TGTGCCAGCAGAGGACTAGTGAACACAGATACGCAGTATTTT. The variable domain in full, with the rest retrieved from reference TRBV2 and TRBJ2-3, is EPEVTQTPSHQVTQMGQEVILRCVPISNHLYFYWYRQILGQKVEFLVSFYNNEISEKSEIFDDQFSVERPDGSNFTLKIRSTKLEDSAMYFCASRGLVNTDTQYFGPGTRLTVL.

The J gene is TRBJ2-5, the V gene TRBV7-9, with 7 positions matching TRBD1. CDR1 is SEHNR, CDR2 FQNEAQ, per germline (reference sequence). Losses at the gene ends were 4 bases for V and 4 bases for J; bases not matched to a gene: 3. The CDR3 is 13 amino acids. The CDR3 coding sequence is TGTGCCAGCAGCTCGACAGGGAGAGAGACCCAGTACTTC. Translating it yields CASSSTGRETQYF. Full variable domain (rest looked up from reference TRBV7-9 and TRBJ2-5): DTGVSQNPRHKITKRGQNVTFRCDPISEHNRLYWYRQTLGQGPEFLTYFQNEAQLEKSRLLSDRFSAERPKGSFSTLEIQRTEQGDSAMYLCASSSTGRETQYFGPGTRLLVL.

Only a few counts were recorded for this clonotype. The chain is built from TRBV4-1 and TRBJ2-5; TRBD1 matches at 7 bases. Trimming at V came to 3 bases and at J to 5 bases, leaving 9 bases not matched to a gene. Germline V gene data show CDR1 as MGHRA and CDR2 as YSYEKL. The CDR3 spans 15 residues. CDR3 amino acids: CASSQDTGDRETQYF. CDR3 DNA: TGCGCCAGCAGCCAGGACACAGGGGATCGGGAGACCCAGTACTTC.